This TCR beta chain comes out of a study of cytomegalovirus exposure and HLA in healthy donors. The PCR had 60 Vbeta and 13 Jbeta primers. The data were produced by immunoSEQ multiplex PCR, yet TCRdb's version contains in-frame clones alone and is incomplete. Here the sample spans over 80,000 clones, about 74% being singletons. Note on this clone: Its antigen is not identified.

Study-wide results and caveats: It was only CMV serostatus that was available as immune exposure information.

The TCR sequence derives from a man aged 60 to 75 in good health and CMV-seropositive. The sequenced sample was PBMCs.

DNA for the CDR3: TGTGCCAGCACCCCTCTCGAGCCCCTCCGTAATGAGCAGTTCTTC. The encoded protein is CASTPLEPLRNEQFF. This chain joins TRBV28 and TRBJ2-1, with D uncertain. The germline gives CDR1 MDHEN, CDR2 SYDVKM. V lost 7 bases and J lost 7, with 20 bases in between. This CDR3 has 15 amino acids.